This TCR beta chain was documented in a study of OX40 agonist ivuxolimab in advanced cancers. Sequencing used immunoSEQ multiplex PCR; TCRdb keeps in-frame clones, though not all of them. The sample consists of approximately 58,000 clones, 86% of them appearing once. The germline V gene encodes CDR1 SGDLS and CDR2 YYNGEE. The V and J ends lost 6 bases and 4 bases, in that order; junction bases with no gene match: 8. The CDR3 sequence is 14 residues long. Study-level points and caveats: Expanded clones were, on average, more numerous among CD8+ T cells than CD4+. Partial responders at 0.1-3.0 mg/kg showed near-lowest clonal expansion.

Turning to this clone: The target antigen is unknown.

The timepoints at which blood was sampled were baseline, cycle 4 day 1, and cycle 7 day 1. This chain uses TRBV9 with TRBJ2-7; 9 bases are a match to TRBD2. This clonotype originated in an adult with an advanced solid tumor such as melanoma, head and neck, liver or kidney cancer. Sequencing used CD4+ or CD8+ T cells sorted from blood, obtained in a trial of the OX40 agonist ivuxolimab. CDR3 nucleotides: TGTGCCAGCAAAGCAGCGGGGGGTATGTACGAGCAGTACTTC. Amino acids: CASKAAGGMYEQYF.